The clone carrying this T cell receptor (beta chain) turned up a few times. No antigen is known for it. The record originates from a study of T cells after yellow fever vaccination. Study results and limitations: Only a minor proportion of clonotypes was detected across both CD4 and CD8 compartments. Reappearing after the booster were most of the clones from primary vaccination (approximately 96% CD4, 88% CD8).

Each CDR3 protein is one row after TCRdb ran MiXCR on the 5' RACE reads. The table records approximately 550,000 distinct CDR3 sequences, about 19% of them present only once. Germline V gives CDR1 SGHNT, CDR2 YYREEE (reference sequence). This CDR3 comprises 14 residues. The V segment lost 4 bases and the J segment 8 bases; nucleotides outside the gene matches: 9. The TCR comes from a man aged 25 to 40 who received the YFV17D yellow fever vaccine. The chain joins TRBV5-4 to TRBJ2-1; 7 bases map to TRBD2. Sample: PBMCs, taken 15 days after the yellow fever booster vaccination. DNA for the CDR3: TGTGCCAGCAGCCAGACTAGCAGGAGCGATGAGCAGTTCTTC. Translation: CASSQTSRSDEQFF.